Sequencing of this T cell receptor (beta chain) was carried out in a study of Tregs in tolerant kidney transplant recipients. Recipients received nonmyeloablative bone marrow transplants from related graft donors, with transient mixed chimerism. V shed 1 base, J shed 0 bases, and the junction held 6 bases outside the gene matches. The CDR3 is 16 residues long. CDR1 and CDR2 (germline): SGDLS, YYNGEE. TCRdb's copy holds only in-frame clones and misses some; the assay was immunoSEQ multiplex PCR. Among tens of thousands of clones listed, more than 85% were seen once. J is TRBJ2-7 and V is TRBV9; 8 bases are a match to TRBD1. The TCR originated in a human patient who received a combined kidney and bone marrow transplant. The graft donor may account for some of the T cells. The specimen comprised CD4+ T cells from blood (PBMCs), sampled 12 months after the transplant. The CDR3 reads CASSVTDRGLSYEQYF. As DNA, the CDR3 is TGTGCCAGCAGCGTAACCGACAGGGGACTCTCCTACGAGCAGTACTTC.